The 29 T cell receptor beta chains below come from one sample, sequenced in a study of blood T cells in healthy people across ages. It was with a sample-barcoded 5' primer and a J-beta primer mix that a second PCR of roughly 7 to 12 cycles was run. One entry per CDR3 protein, called by TCRdb with MiXCR from the 5' RACE reads. The sample consists of about 780,000 distinct CDR3 sequences, 46% of them appearing once. The specimen sequenced was blood. Receptor source: a man older than 75 in good health.

The J gene is TRBJ1-1, the V gene TRBV20-1, with D uncertain. Trimming pared 0 bases from V and 0 bases from J, leaving 11 bases between. This CDR3 is built from 15 residues. The germline gives CDR1 DFQATT, CDR2 SNEGSKA (reference sequence). The CDR3 coding sequence is TGCAGTGCTAGAGATATGCGGCCGGTGAACACTGAAGCTTTCTTT. Translated, it gives CSARDMRPVNTEAFF.

The chain carries TRBV7-2 and TRBJ2-7; TRBD2 aligns across 9 bases. The CDR3 extends over 15 amino acids. The V and J ends lost 2 bases and 4 bases, in that order; junction bases with no gene match: 6. CDR1 and CDR2 (germline): SGHTA, FQGNSA. The CDR3 spells CASSLKAGGRYEQYF. CDR3 in DNA: TGTGCCAGCAGCTTAAAGGCGGGAGGGCGTTACGAGCAGTACTTC.

The gene calls are TRBV20-1 and TRBJ2-4; D uncertain. There are 16 residues in the CDR3. Germline CDR1 DFQATT, CDR2 SNEGSKA (reference sequence). V was clipped by 0 bases and J by 1 base, with 13 bases between them. The CDR3 reads CSARDPEALAKNIQYF. In nucleotides, the CDR3 is TGCAGTGCTAGAGACCCGGAAGCGTTGGCCAAAAACATTCAGTACTTC.

This clonotype was observed a few times. The V gene is TRBV4-3, the J gene TRBJ1-2, with D hard to call. CDR1 is LGHNA, CDR2 YSLEER, per germline. The length of the CDR3 is 15 residues. Trimming shortened V by 4 bases and J by 2 bases, and 14 bases separated the two germline ends. The CDR3 DNA is TGCGCCAGCAGCCCAGCCGGGAGTAGGAACTATGGCTACACCTTC. Translation: CASSPAGSRNYGYTF.

This chain connects TRBV3-1 to TRBJ2-7, with D unclear. The DNA end is more similar to TRBJ2-5, so the J call may be wrong. This CDR3 comprises 15 residues. Germline lookup yields CDR1 LGHDT and CDR2 YNNKEL (reference sequence). CDR3 region: CASSQAELGAETQYF. Here the CDR3 DNA reads TGTGCCAGCAGCCAAGCGGAATTAGGAGCAGAGACCCAGTACTTC.

This clonotype was found many times. The chain carries TRBV29-1 and TRBJ2-1; D call uncertain. The V and J ends lost 4 bases and 5 bases respectively, with 9 bases between them. The germline gives CDR1 SQVTM, CDR2 ANQGSEA. The CDR3 consists of 12 residues. The CDR3 region is CSVASVHNEQFF. In nucleotides, the CDR3 is TGCAGCGTTGCCAGCGTCCACAATGAGCAGTTCTTC.

The chain employs TRBV6-5 and TRBJ1-2; tentative D call: TRBD1 (6 bases). The CDR3 loop spans 15 amino acids. Germline V gene data show CDR1 as MNHEY and CDR2 as SVGAGI. V was pared by 7 bases and J by 4 bases, with 19 bases between. The CDR3 sequence: CASNSGQPGGYGYTF. For the CDR3, the DNA is TGTGCCAGCAATTCGGGACAACCCGGTGGCTATGGCTACACCTTC.

A few counts support this clonotype. The chain combines TRBV7-2 with TRBJ2-3; 8 nucleotides agree with TRBD2. Germline CDR1 and CDR2: SGHTA and FQGNSA. The CDR3 consists of 13 residues. V lost 2 bases and J lost 11; bases outside the gene matches: 6. CDR3 residues: CASSLPQREKQYF. The CDR3 DNA reads TGTGCCAGCAGCTTACCCCAGCGGGAGAAGCAGTATTTT. The complete variable domain, with remaining parts taken from reference TRBV7-2 and TRBJ2-3, reads GAGVSQSPSNKVTEKGKDVELRCDPISGHTALYWYRQSLGQGLEFLIYFQGNSAPDKSGLPSDRFSAERTGGSVSTLTIQRTQQEDSAVYLCASSLPQREKQYFGPGTRLTVL.

The chain couples TRBV20-1 to TRBJ2-5, with TRBD2 identical over 14 bases. V shed 3 bases and J 4 bases; nucleotides not matched to a gene: 4. This CDR3 has 15 amino acids. CDR1 and CDR2 from the germline V gene are DFQATT and SNEGSKA (reference sequence). The CDR3 loop is CSASPGLAGVETQYF. CDR3 DNA sequence: TGCAGTGCTAGTCCGGGACTAGCGGGAGTAGAGACCCAGTACTTC.

The sample holds many counts of this clonotype. This chain links TRBV25-1 with TRBJ1-5; D not certain. CDR1 is MGHDK, CDR2 SYGVNS, per germline. V lost 2 bases and J lost 4, with 9 bases in between. There are 14 residues in the CDR3. CDR3 sequence (DNA): TGTGCCAGCAGTGAAGGGCGCTGGAATCAGCCCCAGCATTTT. Its translation: CASSEGRWNQPQHF.

This clonotype was counted a few times. The chain combines TRBV4-1 with TRBJ2-1; 7 nucleotides match TRBD2. V was clipped by 0 bases and J by 4 bases; unmatched bases: 9. Germline V CDR1 and CDR2: MGHRA, YSYEKL. The CDR3 covers 17 residues. CDR3 bases: TGCGCCAGCAGCCAAGACCAGGCGACTAGCCGATACAATGAGCAGTTCTTC. Protein sequence: CASSQDQATSRYNEQFF.

In its sample, this clonotype was seen once. The chain employs TRBV6-2 or TRBV6-3 and TRBJ2-3; D is possibly TRBD1 or TRBD2 (5 bases each). Germline V lookup: CDR1 MNHEY, CDR2 SVGEGT. CDR3 size: 16 residues. V was pared by 5 bases and J by 2 bases, with 17 bases between. The CDR3 reads CASSRGSRASTDTQYF. The DNA for the CDR3 is TGTGCCAGCAGTCGAGGGTCCAGGGCCTCCACAGATACGCAGTATTTT.

In the case of this clonotype: This sequence may be a read error, since a much larger clone differs from it by one base. The J gene is TRBJ1-1, the V gene TRBV5-1; TRBD1 agrees at 9 bases. This CDR3 has 16 amino acids. In germline, CDR1 is SGHRS, CDR2 YFSETQ. DNA of the CDR3: TGCGCCAACAGCTCGACAGGGGGTTTGAGGAACACTGAAGCTTTCTTT. It specifies CANSSTGGLRNTEAFF.

This chain uses TRBV20-1 with TRBJ1-1; D not resolved. CDR3 length: 14 amino acids. Germline CDR1 is DFQATT and CDR2 is SNEGSKA (reference sequence). With 2 bases removed from V and 3 bases from J, the gap between germline ends came to 13 bases. The CDR3 sequence: CSARWVGSDTEAFF. The CDR3 nucleotides read TGCAGTGCTAGATGGGTGGGGTCGGACACTGAAGCTTTCTTT.

V is TRBV13 and J is TRBJ2-4; 10 bases align to TRBD1. V trimming: 5 bases; J trimming: 13 bases; junction bases outside the gene matches: 8. This CDR3 is 13 amino acids long. Germline-derived CDR1 and CDR2 are PRHDT and FYEKMQ (reference sequence). The CDR3 region is CASSPGTGAKQYF. The CDR3 DNA is TGTGCCAGCAGCCCCGGGACAGGGGCTAAGCAGTACTTC.

The table lists this clonotype with a few counts. This chain uses TRBV12-3 or TRBV12-4 with TRBJ1-5; 7 nucleotides match TRBD1. The ends lost 6 bases at V and 6 bases at J; junction bases unmatched: 11. The CDR3 extends over 15 amino acids. DNA for the CDR3: TGTGCCAGCAGCCCAGGGGGGGGCAGGGGTCAGCCCCAGCATTTT. The encoded protein is CASSPGGGRGQPQHF.

At least ten counts were recorded for this clonotype. The V call is TRBV7-2, the J call TRBJ1-4, with unresolved D. Trimming left V 2 bases short and J 0 bases short, with 10 bases between. This CDR3 contains 16 residues. Germline values: CDR1 SGHTA, CDR2 FQGNSA. The CDR3 loop is CASSLNPLATNEKLFF. The DNA for the CDR3 is TGTGCCAGCAGCTTAAATCCCCTGGCAACTAATGAAAAACTGTTTTTT. The complete variable domain, with remaining parts taken from reference TRBV7-2 and TRBJ1-4, reads GAGVSQSPSNKVTEKGKDVELRCDPISGHTALYWYRQSLGQGLEFLIYFQGNSAPDKSGLPSDRFSAERTGGSVSTLTIQRTQQEDSAVYLCASSLNPLATNEKLFFGSGTQLSVL.

This chain links TRBV27 with TRBJ1-2; no reliable D call. V shed 2 bases and J shed 4 bases, with 8 bases lying between them. There are 13 residues in the CDR3. Germline CDR1 and CDR2: MNHEY and SMNVEV (reference sequence). This CDR3 is CASSLAPSYGYTF. In nucleotides, the CDR3 is TGTGCCAGCAGTTTAGCCCCTTCCTATGGCTACACCTTC.

This rearrangement joins TRBV27 to TRBJ2-1; no clear D. The V and J ends lost 8 bases and 0 bases respectively, with 8 bases between them. The CDR3 spans 13 residues. Germline loops: CDR1 MNHEY, CDR2 SMNVEV (reference sequence). CDR3 in DNA: TGTGCCAGCGGGAACGGCTCCTACAATGAGCAGTTCTTC. This sequence encodes CASGNGSYNEQFF.

The chain has TRBV4-3 and TRBJ1-2, with D possibly being TRBD1 (5 bases). The V end lost 0 bases, the J end lost 6 bases, and 11 bases lay between the germline ends. There are 14 residues in the CDR3. Germline CDR1 reads LGHNA; CDR2 reads YSLEER. The CDR3 DNA sequence: TGCGCCAGCAGCCAAGATCCCAGGGCACATGGCTACACCTTC. It yields the protein CASSQDPRAHGYTF.

This clonotype has a handful of counts. V gene TRBV12-3 or TRBV12-4 combines with J gene TRBJ2-5; 10 nucleotides agree with TRBD2. V was pared by 7 bases and J by 4 bases, with 6 bases of the junction left unmatched. CDR3 size: 14 residues. CDR3 nucleotide sequence: TGTGCCAGCAAGTCTAGCGGGAGTCGAGAGACCCAGTACTTC. It specifies CASKSSGSRETQYF.

The V call is TRBV20-1, the J call TRBJ1-5, with a weak D call TRBD1 (5 bases). Trimming left V 0 bases short and J 0 bases short, with 21 bases between. This CDR3 has 19 residues. Germline CDR1 reads DFQATT; CDR2 reads SNEGSKA (reference sequence). The CDR3 DNA sequence: TGCAGTGCTAGAGAGAAGACAAGAATGGGGGTTTATAGCAATCAGCCCCAGCATTTT. Translation gives CSAREKTRMGVYSNQPQHF.

This clonotype was observed a handful of times. The chain uses TRBV7-9 and TRBJ2-4; 7 nucleotides align to TRBD1. With the DNA end fitting TRBJ2-7 better, the J assignment may be wrong. The CDR3 has 15 amino acids. Germline lookup yields CDR1 SEHNR and CDR2 FQNEAQ (reference sequence). The DNA of the CDR3 is TGTGCCAGCAGCTTAGGACAGGGTTTAGGTCTCGAGCAGTACTTC. Protein: CASSLGQGLGLEQYF.

This clonotype was observed at least ten times. The chain joins TRBV29-1 to TRBJ2-3; 7 nucleotides match TRBD2. CDR1 is SQVTM and CDR2 is ANQGSEA in the germline V gene. The CDR3 is 13 residues long. V was pared by 3 bases and J by 4 bases, with 4 bases of the junction left unmatched. CDR3 protein: CSVEGGSSDTQYF. The DNA for the CDR3 is TGCAGCGTTGAGGGCGGGAGTTCAGATACGCAGTATTTT.

For this clonotype: The junction departs from the called germline gene at one end, perhaps through a read error. The chain has TRBV7-6 and TRBJ2-5; perhaps TRBD2 as D (5 bases). The J call may be in error: the DNA end matches TRBJ2-7 better. This CDR3 has 16 residues. Germline CDR1 and CDR2: SGHVS and FNYEAQ. The CDR3 DNA follows: TGTGCCGGCAGCTTAGGGTCTGACGGGATAGCCTACGAGCAGTACTTC. Its protein product is CAGSLGSDGIAYEQYF.

Of note for this clonotype: One end of the junction does not line up with germline, which may come from a read error. The chain joins TRBV11-2 to TRBJ2-1; D call uncertain. The CDR3 length is 14 residues. Germline CDR1 SGHAT, CDR2 FQNNGV. In nucleotides, the CDR3 is TGTGCCAGCAGTCGCCTCCTTCTTTGGGATGAGCAGTTATTC. Translation: CASSRLLLWDEQLF.

V gene TRBV9 combines with J gene TRBJ2-1; 8 nucleotides agree with TRBD1. V lost 4 bases and J lost 8; bases outside the gene matches: 11. The CDR3 length is 15 residues. From germline, CDR1 is SGDLS and CDR2 YYNGEE. CDR3 nucleotide sequence: TGTGCCAGCAGCAGCCAGGGGGCCCGAATCGATGAGCAGTTCTTC. It specifies CASSSQGARIDEQFF.

Comments on this clonotype: A read error may explain this, as a much larger clone is one base away. The rearrangement joins TRBV20-1 to TRBJ2-4, with 8 bases lining up with TRBD1. The DNA end favors TRBJ2-7, so the J call may be wrong. Germline-derived CDR1 and CDR2 are DFQATT and SNEGSKA (reference sequence). The CDR3 length is 15 residues. CDR3 residues: CSARDQGTGSYEQYF. Written as DNA, the CDR3 is TGCAGTGCTAGAGACCAGGGGACAGGTTCCTACGAGCAGTACTTC.

This sequence joins TRBV12-3 or TRBV12-4 and TRBJ2-2; 9 nucleotides align to TRBD1. V lost 4 bases to trimming and J lost 5 bases; unmatched junction nucleotides: 8. This CDR3 spans 16 amino acids. CDR3: CASSSYGTGMTGELFF. The DNA for the CDR3 is TGTGCCAGCAGTTCGTACGGGACAGGGATGACCGGGGAGCTGTTTTTT.